The entry below gives a single T cell receptor (beta chain) sequence along with its context. In its sample, this clonotype was seen a few times. Its cognate antigen has yet to be identified. Qualities for individual bases were not recorded, and no much larger clone is one base off. The germline V gene supplies CDR1 MGHRA and CDR2 YSYEKL. V is reduced by 1 base and J by 1 base, leaving a spacing of 10 bases between them. Measured from the cysteine to the phenylalanine, the CDR3 is 15 residues long. Only the CDR3 portion is preserved as DNA: 45 bases, with reading frame beginning at the first base. Libraries came from RT-PCR. The sequencer was an Illumina HiSeq 2500. TCRdb took the public reads, trimmed them with fastp at Q25, ran MiXCR for clone calling and kept in-frame beta chains. Duplicate CDR3 protein sequences are folded into a single record with the most common DNA and genes. In all, the sample holds 250,000 to 350,000 distinct CDR3 sequences, and 22% of those were seen once. The top ten constitute approximately 10% of the sample.

The data were taken from a study of response to subunit inactivated influenza vaccine listed by TCRdb under 2018. Broadly, across the study: To follow how T cells responded to a trivalent subunit inactivated influenza vaccine, the researchers relied on deep quantitative profiling of the T cell receptor repertoire.

On the study overall, not on this receptor specifically: The authors proposed that each seasonal influenza vaccination may bring in only a limited number of new T cells.

This specimen was PBMCs from blood, taken less than 22 months after vaccination. This TCR came from a man between 50 and 69 years old who received an inactivated influenza vaccine. Donor details come from another sample of the same person, matched by shared clones. The chain was built from TRBV4-1 and TRBJ2-5; the D gene cannot be resolved reliably. This receptor carries the CDR3 CASSQGIVGQETQYF. The DNA sequence is TGCGCCAGCAGCCAAGGGATAGTAGGCCAAGAGACCCAGTACTTC.